Listed here is a single T cell receptor (beta chain). As yet, its antigen is unknown. These data are taken from a study of CD8 T cells in ankylosing spondylitis. Findings and limits, study-wide: Ankylosing spondylitis blood seemed to carry a telltale TCR beta motif made of several highly homologous variants.

The junction had 8 bases not matched to a gene; V was cut back by 4 bases and J by 0 bases. Per germline, CDR1 DFQATT and CDR2 SNEGSKA (reference sequence). There are 16 residues in the CDR3. Library preparation for TCR beta used quantitative 5'-RACE with molecular barcodes. TCRdb reprocessed the 5' RACE reads with MiXCR, giving one entry per CDR3 protein. Of roughly 180,000 distinct CDR3 sequences in the sample, roughly 10% were seen once. This chain joins TRBV20-1 and TRBJ1-5; 8 nucleotides line up with TRBD1. This receptor was identified in a male donor with ankylosing spondylitis or in good health (not recorded which). Sequencing was performed on blood, either unsorted or a sorted T cell fraction (not recorded which). The CDR3 here is CSANPGTGVSNQPQHF. DNA of the CDR3: TGCAGTGCTAACCCAGGGACAGGTGTTAGCAATCAGCCCCAGCATTTT.